Detailed here is one T cell receptor beta chain. The sample belongs to a study of T cell responses to AZD1222 COVID-19 vaccine. Some clones are missing from TCRdb's copy, which holds only in-frame ones; the method was immunoSEQ multiplex PCR. The sample shows roughly 140,000 clones, roughly 91% of them seen only once. V lost 5 bases and J 3 bases, leaving 15 bases between the germline ends. Germline CDR1 is SGHRS and CDR2 is YFSETQ. This CDR3 comprises 15 residues. The V gene is TRBV5-1, the J gene TRBJ2-4; TRBD1 or TRBD2 may be the D gene (5 bases each). Sample: peripheral blood, taken 28 days after the second AZD1222 dose. The receptor was derived from an adult who received the AZD1222 COVID-19 vaccine. This CDR3 is CASRSSGTNKNIQYF. CDR3 in DNA: TGCGCCAGCAGATCCTCCGGGACGAACAAAAACATTCAGTACTTC.